This T cell receptor beta chain was retrieved from a study of CD8 T cells in ankylosing spondylitis (dated by TCRdb to about 2017). Context from the whole study: To find TCR variants linked to disease, the study profiled T cell receptor beta repertoires in ankylosing spondylitis patients and healthy donors. Peripheral blood samples were taken, and synovial fluid was additionally collected from ankylosing spondylitis patients. The full study cohort was made up of approximately 24 ankylosing spondylitis patients and more than 90 healthy donors. Paper-wide results and their limitations: Some of the motif variants had been reported before in the synovial fluid and blood of reactive arthritis patients, a finding that suggests common disease-initiation mechanisms. A TCR beta motif of roughly 8 highly homologous amino acid variants appeared characteristic of blood from ankylosing spondylitis patients. The disease-linked clones were reported to be significantly enriched in matched synovial fluid samples from ankylosing spondylitis patients. The disease-linked clones showed a CD8+ phenotype and occurred at relatively low frequencies in peripheral blood.

CDR1 and CDR2 are read off the germline V gene as MGHRA and YSYEKL. The junction carries 10 bases between V and J, which are trimmed by 5 bases and 5 bases respectively. The CDR3 starts with the cysteine, ends with the phenylalanine, and has 13 residues. CDR3 DNA is the only sequence kept; it has 39 bases, read in frame from the first base. This clonotype was detected a few times. Its antigen remains undetermined. Qualities for individual bases were not recorded, and no much larger clone is one base off. These reads were obtained on an Illumina HiSeq 2500. TCR beta libraries were prepared by quantitative 5'-RACE with molecular barcodes. The source study handled its data this way. Disease-linked TCR variants were identified with a new computational method built on a probabilistic model of VDJ rearrangement. The public sequencing data were trimmed at Q25 with fastp and processed into clonotypes with MiXCR by TCRdb, which kept only in-frame beta chains. Each record represents a unique CDR3 protein, reported with the most common genes and DNA among its rows. The V and J calls were not made by the authors but by TCRdb's processing. The sample includes 100,000 to 150,000 distinct CDR3 sequences, with 17% observed a single time. Together, the top ten hold roughly 30% of the sample.

The receptor chain draws on TRBV4-1 and TRBJ2-1; no confident D gene assignment can be made. The sequence was collected from a male donor with ankylosing spondylitis. What was sequenced was blood, either unsorted or a sorted T cell fraction (not recorded which). The CDR3 corresponds to CASSRLDHNEQFF. The DNA is TGCGCCAGCAGCAGACTCGACCACAATGAGCAGTTCTTC.